This is a list of T cell receptor beta chains from one sample in a study of beta chain features in type 1 diabetes. Assay: immunoSEQ multiplex PCR; the TCRdb copy retains only in-frame clones and omits some. This sample carries hundreds of thousands of clones, around 13% of them seen once, and the ten largest clones take more than 0.015%. Sequenced: naive CD4+ T cells from blood. The source is a man younger than 35 in good health. CDR3s include the opening cysteine and the closing phenylalanine or tryptophan. The D gene is left open where the match is weak. Where a row states a size, it is once, few, many or the class of an expanded clone; other rows omit it.

V gene: TRBV7-9; D gene: TRBD2; clone size: -; J gene: TRBJ2-1; CDR3 protein: CASSLPPSGGALSYNEQFF; CDR3 DNA: TGTGCCAGCAGCTTACCGCCTAGCGGGGGCGCGCTCTCCTACAATGAGCAGTTCTTC
V gene: TRBV30; D gene: TRBD2; clone size: few; J gene: TRBJ2-7; CDR3 protein: CAWSLGLAGSYEQYF; CDR3 DNA: TGTGCCTGGAGTTTAGGGCTAGCGGGTTCCTACGAGCAGTACTTC
V gene: TRBV18; D gene: -; clone size: -; J gene: TRBJ2-7; CDR3 protein: CASSPAGTSYEQYF; CDR3 DNA: TGTGCCAGCTCACCAGCAGGTACATCCTACGAGCAGTACTTC
V gene: TRBV19; D gene: TRBD2; clone size: few; J gene: TRBJ2-2; CDR3 protein: CASTTTSGNTGELFF; CDR3 DNA: TGTGCCAGTACCACGACTAGCGGGAACACCGGGGAGCTGTTTTTT
V gene: TRBV7-8; D gene: TRBD1; clone size: -; J gene: TRBJ2-7; CDR3 protein: CASSLVRTGGTYEQYF; CDR3 DNA: TGTGCCAGCAGCTTAGTGCGGACAGGGGGGACCTACGAGCAGTACTTC
V gene: TRBV11-2; D gene: -; clone size: few; J gene: TRBJ2-1; CDR3 protein: CASRPGGTSYNEQFF; CDR3 DNA: TGTGCCAGCAGGCCAGGGGGGACGTCCTACAATGAGCAGTTCTTC
V gene: TRBV10-3; D gene: -; clone size: few; J gene: TRBJ1-5; CDR3 protein: CAISESTVLTGQPQHF; CDR3 DNA: TGTGCCATCAGTGAGTCCACAGTCTTGACCGGTCAGCCCCAGCATTTT
V gene: TRBV28; D gene: -; clone size: few; J gene: TRBJ1-2; CDR3 protein: CASRTGSSYGYTF; CDR3 DNA: TGTGCCAGCAGAACCGGGAGCTCCTATGGCTACACCTTC
V gene: TRBV1; D gene: -; clone size: -; J gene: TRBJ1-4; CDR3 protein: CTSSQVVDQDEKLFF; CDR3 DNA: TGCACCAGCAGCCAAGTGGTAGACCAGGATGAAAAACTGTTTTTT
V gene: TRBV13; D gene: -; clone size: few; J gene: TRBJ1-5; CDR3 protein: CASSLRGSNQPQHF; CDR3 DNA: TGTGCCAGCAGCTTACGGGGGAGCAATCAGCCCCAGCATTTT
V gene: TRBV28; D gene: -; clone size: -; J gene: TRBJ1-6; CDR3 protein: CASRVQGSNPRNSPLHF; CDR3 DNA: TGTGCCAGCAGGGTTCAGGGGTCGAACCCCCGTAATTCACCCCTCCACTTT
V gene: TRBV2; D gene: TRBD1; clone size: -; J gene: TRBJ2-5; CDR3 protein: CASSEHVRTGDETQYF; CDR3 DNA: TGTGCCAGCAGTGAACATGTTAGGACAGGGGATGAGACCCAGTACTTC
V gene: TRBV9; D gene: TRBD1; clone size: -; J gene: TRBJ1-3; CDR3 protein: CASSGRDRGSSSGNTIYF; CDR3 DNA: TGTGCCAGCAGCGGCCGGGACAGGGGGTCCAGCTCTGGAAACACCATATATTTT
V gene: TRBV9; D gene: TRBD1; clone size: few; J gene: TRBJ1-5; CDR3 protein: CASSVGTGRHQPQHF; CDR3 DNA: TGTGCCAGCAGCGTAGGGACAGGTAGACATCAGCCCCAGCATTTT
V gene: TRBV2; D gene: TRBD2; clone size: -; J gene: TRBJ2-1; CDR3 protein: CASRGELAGSGEQFF; CDR3 DNA: TGTGCCAGCAGAGGGGAGCTAGCGGGAAGCGGTGAGCAGTTCTTC
V gene: TRBV5-4; D gene: TRBD1; clone size: -; J gene: TRBJ2-1; CDR3 protein: CASSLISFRDRGRDEQFF; CDR3 DNA: TGTGCCAGCAGCTTGATAAGCTTCCGGGACAGGGGTCGCGATGAGCAGTTCTTC
V gene: TRBV15; D gene: -; clone size: -; J gene: TRBJ1-5; CDR3 protein: CATSRDGAGNQPQHF; CDR3 DNA: TGTGCCACCAGCAGGGATGGGGCCGGCAATCAGCCCCAGCATTTT
V gene: TRBV6-5; D gene: TRBD1; clone size: few; J gene: TRBJ2-7; CDR3 protein: CASSRDRTHEQYF; CDR3 DNA: TGTGCCAGCAGCCGGGACAGGACCCACGAGCAGTACTTC
V gene: TRBV27; D gene: -; clone size: few; J gene: TRBJ2-1; CDR3 protein: CASWAGPHDEQFF; CDR3 DNA: TGTGCCAGCTGGGCGGGGCCCCACGATGAGCAGTTCTTC
V gene: TRBV19; D gene: -; clone size: few; J gene: TRBJ1-5; CDR3 protein: CASSTMASGNQPQHF; CDR3 DNA: TGTGCCAGTAGCACTATGGCCTCGGGTAATCAGCCCCAGCATTTT
V gene: TRBV4-1; D gene: -; clone size: few; J gene: TRBJ1-6; CDR3 protein: CASSQDIRQGSPLHF; CDR3 DNA: TGCGCCAGCAGCCAAGATATTCGGCAGGGTTCACCCCTCCACTTT
V gene: TRBV4-3; D gene: -; clone size: few; J gene: TRBJ1-1; CDR3 protein: CASSRAGAINTEAFF; CDR3 DNA: TGCGCCAGCAGCCGCGCAGGGGCAATCAACACTGAAGCTTTCTTT
V gene: TRBV6-5; D gene: TRBD1; clone size: -; J gene: TRBJ2-1; CDR3 protein: CASSRTGDNEQFF; CDR3 DNA: TGTGCCAGCAGTCGCACAGGGGACAATGAGCAGTTCTTC
V gene: TRBV28; D gene: -; clone size: -; J gene: TRBJ1-2; CDR3 protein: CASSGAGALNYGYTF; CDR3 DNA: TGTGCCAGCAGTGGGGCAGGTGCTCTTAACTATGGCTACACCTTC
V gene: TRBV4-1; D gene: -; clone size: -; J gene: TRBJ2-6; CDR3 protein: CASSQASSGANVLTF; CDR3 DNA: TGCGCCAGCAGCCAAGCTTCCTCTGGGGCCAACGTCCTGACTTTC
V gene: TRBV28; D gene: -; clone size: -; J gene: TRBJ1-5; CDR3 protein: CASRAGASNRPQHF; CDR3 DNA: TGTGCCAGCCGCGCTGGGGCATCTAATCGGCCCCAGCATTTT
V gene: TRBV4-3; D gene: TRBD1; clone size: many; J gene: TRBJ1-5; CDR3 protein: CASSRDRGDQPQHF; CDR3 DNA: TGCGCCAGCAGCCGGGACAGGGGAGATCAGCCCCAGCATTTT
V gene: TRBV5-1; D gene: TRBD1; clone size: -; J gene: TRBJ2-3; CDR3 protein: CASGKTGDTDTQYF; CDR3 DNA: TGCGCCAGCGGAAAGACAGGGGACACAGATACGCAGTATTTT
V gene: TRBV6-6; D gene: -; clone size: few; J gene: TRBJ2-5; CDR3 protein: CASSKDWTQYF; CDR3 DNA: TGTGCCAGCAGTAAGGACTGGACCCAGTACTTC
V gene: TRBV5-1; D gene: TRBD1; clone size: -; J gene: TRBJ2-5; CDR3 protein: CASSLLAGTEETQYF; CDR3 DNA: TGCGCCAGCAGCTTGTTGGCCGGGACAGAAGAGACCCAGTACTTC
V gene: TRBV7-9; D gene: -; clone size: few; J gene: TRBJ1-6; CDR3 protein: CASSLDVENSPLHF; CDR3 DNA: TGTGCCAGCAGCTTAGATGTCGAGAATTCACCCCTCCACTTT
V gene: TRBV7-2; D gene: -; clone size: few; J gene: TRBJ1-1; CDR3 protein: CASSLDRVNTEAFF; CDR3 DNA: TGTGCCAGCAGCTTAGACAGGGTGAACACTGAAGCTTTCTTT
V gene: TRBV27; D gene: -; clone size: -; J gene: TRBJ1-3; CDR3 protein: CASSRQSSGNTIYF; CDR3 DNA: TGTGCCAGCAGTCGACAGAGCTCTGGAAACACCATATATTTT
V gene: TRBV7-9; D gene: -; clone size: -; J gene: TRBJ1-1; CDR3 protein: CASSWTAQVAFF; CDR3 DNA: TGTGCCAGCAGCTGGACAGCCCAGGTTGCTTTCTTT
V gene: TRBV5-4; D gene: TRBD2; clone size: -; J gene: TRBJ2-7; CDR3 protein: CASSSGGLAGAAYEQYF; CDR3 DNA: TGTGCCAGCAGCTCTGGAGGACTAGCGGGAGCCGCCTACGAGCAGTACTTC
V gene: TRBV25-1; D gene: TRBD1; clone size: -; J gene: TRBJ2-3; CDR3 protein: CASSEGSGQPADTQYF; CDR3 DNA: TGTGCCAGCAGTGAAGGGTCGGGACAGCCAGCAGATACGCAGTATTTT
V gene: TRBV4-2; D gene: -; clone size: -; J gene: TRBJ2-1; CDR3 protein: CASSRGGGGLGAEQFF; CDR3 DNA: TGTGCCAGCAGCCGCGGGGGCGGAGGACTAGGGGCTGAGCAGTTCTTC
V gene: TRBV2; D gene: -; clone size: -; J gene: TRBJ1-4; CDR3 protein: CASRKTATNEKLFF; CDR3 DNA: TGTGCCAGCAGAAAGACAGCAACTAATGAAAAACTGTTTTTT
V gene: TRBV7-6; D gene: TRBD1; clone size: few; J gene: TRBJ2-1; CDR3 protein: CASKGRGNDEQFF; CDR3 DNA: TGTGCCAGCAAGGGCAGGGGGAACGATGAGCAGTTCTTC
V gene: TRBV28; D gene: TRBD2; clone size: -; J gene: TRBJ2-7; CDR3 protein: CASSSGGGSYEQYF; CDR3 DNA: TGTGCCAGCAGTTCCGGGGGGGGTTCCTACGAGCAGTACTTC
V gene: TRBV30; D gene: TRBD1; clone size: few; J gene: TRBJ1-1; CDR3 protein: CAQSRDRDTEAFF; CDR3 DNA: TGTGCCCAGTCCCGGGACAGGGACACTGAAGCTTTCTTT
V gene: TRBV10-3; D gene: -; clone size: few; J gene: TRBJ2-1; CDR3 protein: CAISEWDTSSYNEQFF; CDR3 DNA: TGTGCCATCAGTGAATGGGACACGAGCTCCTACAATGAGCAGTTCTTC
V gene: TRBV5-1; D gene: -; clone size: few; J gene: TRBJ2-5; CDR3 protein: CASSSAALYQETQYF; CDR3 DNA: TGCGCCAGCAGCTCGGCGGCCCTCTACCAAGAGACCCAGTACTTC
V gene: TRBV30; D gene: -; clone size: few; J gene: TRBJ1-2; CDR3 protein: CAASGGGYGYTF; CDR3 DNA: TGTGCGGCGAGCGGGGGGGGCTATGGCTACACCTTC
V gene: TRBV18; D gene: -; clone size: -; J gene: TRBJ1-2; CDR3 protein: CASSPPGAFQGYTF; CDR3 DNA: TGTGCCAGCTCACCACCGGGGGCTTTTCAAGGCTACACCTTC
V gene: TRBV2; D gene: TRBD1; clone size: few; J gene: TRBJ1-6; CDR3 protein: CASTGQVNSPLHF; CDR3 DNA: TGTGCCAGCACGGGACAGGTTAATTCACCCCTCCACTTT
V gene: TRBV13; D gene: -; clone size: -; J gene: TRBJ2-2; CDR3 protein: CASSLGDWGARRTGELFF; CDR3 DNA: TGTGCCAGCAGCTTAGGTGACTGGGGAGCGAGGCGCACCGGGGAGCTGTTTTTT
V gene: TRBV19; D gene: TRBD1; clone size: few; J gene: TRBJ1-2; CDR3 protein: CASSTGQGYGYTF; CDR3 DNA: TGTGCCAGTAGTACTGGACAGGGGTATGGCTACACCTTC
V gene: TRBV7-9; D gene: -; clone size: few; J gene: TRBJ2-7; CDR3 protein: CASSGESEQYF; CDR3 DNA: TGTGCCAGCAGCGGAGAGTCCGAGCAGTACTTC